This TCR beta chain was captured in a study of brain T cells in children with intractable seizures. Germline CDR1 is MDHEN and CDR2 is SYDVKM. V was shortened by 6 bases and J by 3 bases, with 11 bases between the two germline ends. The CDR3 runs 14 residues. Only cases whose brain tissue showed the highest T cell transcript signatures were sequenced. Before surgery, patients took at least one anti-epileptic drug. Sequencing was performed with immunoSEQ multiplex PCR; in TCRdb, only in-frame clones are kept and a portion is missing. The repertoire includes 80,000 or so clones, under 95% of them detected once, and approximately 25% sits in the top ten. Study-level findings and limits: Clones missing pre-surgery may reflect undersampling of that blood sample.

Comments on this clone: Antigen unknown.

The sample was peripheral blood, taken at surgery. This chain joins TRBV28 and TRBJ2-2; weak D call: TRBD1 (5 bases). The receptor's source is a girl aged 2 to 10 with Rasmussen encephalitis and intractable seizures. The CDR3 sequence: CASSPIRDTGELFF. Written as DNA, the CDR3 is TGTGCCAGCAGCCCGATCAGGGACACCGGGGAGCTGTTTTTT.